The 15 T cell receptor beta chains below were found in one sample sequenced in a study of blood T cell repertoires in COVID-19. The data were produced by immunoSEQ multiplex PCR, yet TCRdb's version contains in-frame clones alone and is incomplete. In the table there are a few hundred thousand clones, roughly 85% of which are singletons. Source material: peripheral blood. Receptors were obtained from a woman under 30 with acute or convalescent COVID-19.

This chain joins TRBV11-2 and TRBJ1-2, with 10 bases identical to TRBD1. CDR3 length equals 15 residues. With V trimmed by 2 bases and J by 6 bases, 6 bases remained unmatched. CDR1 SGHAT and CDR2 FQNNGV come from the germline V gene. DNA for the CDR3: TGTGCCAGCAGCTTATCCGGGACAGGGGAGAATGGCTACACCTTC. This gives the protein CASSLSGTGENGYTF.

The chain recombines TRBV25-1 with TRBJ2-1, with D perhaps TRBD1 (6 bases). CDR3 length equals 12 residues. The V gene lost 11 bases and the J gene lost 9 bases, with 17 bases spanning the gap. From germline, CDR1 is MGHDK and CDR2 SYGVNS. The CDR3 bases are TGTGCCGGGTATTACAGGGTCGGTGAGCAGTTCTTC. Protein sequence: CAGYYRVGEQFF. Based on the CDR3 plus reference TRBV25-1 and TRBJ2-1, the full variable domain is EADIYQTPRYLVIGTGKKITLECSQTMGHDKMYWYQQDPGMELHLIHYSYGVNSTEKGDLSSESTVSRIRTEHFPLTLESARPSHTSQYLCAGYYRVGEQFFGPGTRLTVL.

This chain links TRBV28 with TRBJ1-1; the D gene is possibly TRBD1 (6 bases). The CDR3 consists of 17 residues. Germline V gene sequence: CDR1 MDHEN, CDR2 SYDVKM. V was trimmed by 2 bases and J by 1 base, leaving 17 bases between them. The CDR3: CASSLPRGTLGNTEAFF. CDR3 in DNA: TGTGCCAGCAGTTTACCGAGGGGGACCCTCGGGAACACTGAAGCTTTCTTT.

The rearrangement joins TRBV5-1 to TRBJ1-2; D is perhaps TRBD1 (5 bases). Germline V gives CDR1 SGHRS, CDR2 YFSETQ. This CDR3 contains 13 residues. The ends were cut back, 3 bases at V and 7 bases at J, with 13 bases in the middle. CDR3 sequence: CASSSQGLGGYTF. Here the CDR3 DNA reads TGCGCCAGCAGCTCTCAGGGACTAGGTGGCTACACCTTC.

The chain carries TRBV6-6 and TRBJ2-3, with a weak D call TRBD1 (5 bases). With 5 bases removed from V and 4 bases from J, the gap between germline ends came to 7 bases. The germline CDR1 and CDR2 sequences are MNHNY and SVGAGI (reference sequence). CDR3 length: 12 residues. CDR3 protein: CASSAGSDTQYF. As DNA, the CDR3 is TGTGCCAGCAGTGCAGGGTCAGATACGCAGTATTTT.

V and J are TRBV5-1 and TRBJ2-3; 10 bases map to TRBD2. The CDR3 sequence is 15 residues long. Germline values: CDR1 SGHRS, CDR2 YFSETQ. V was pared by 1 base and J by 3 bases, with 2 bases of the junction left unmatched. The CDR3 sequence: CASSLRTSGTDTQYF. The CDR3 DNA follows: TGCGCCAGCAGCTTGAGGACTAGCGGTACAGATACGCAGTATTTT.

This sequence joins TRBV7-3 and TRBJ1-6; D gene uncertain. The germline V gene encodes CDR1 SGHTA and CDR2 FQGTGA. V was trimmed by 0 bases and J by 8 bases, leaving 8 bases between them. The CDR3 length is 14 residues. This chain's CDR3 is CASSLTDGDSPLHF. CDR3 DNA: TGTGCCAGCAGCTTAACGGACGGGGATTCACCCCTCCACTTT.

V is TRBV6-1 and J is TRBJ1-2; TRBD1 might be the D (6 bases). The ends were cut back, 3 bases at V and 0 bases at J, with 17 bases in the middle. The germline V gene encodes CDR1 MNHNS and CDR2 SASEGT. The CDR3 length is 17 residues. This chain's CDR3 is CASSEVLPQGSNYGYTF. DNA for the CDR3: TGTGCCAGCAGTGAGGTGCTTCCACAGGGCTCTAACTATGGCTACACCTTC.

The genes are TRBV30 and TRBJ2-6; D may be TRBD2 (5 bases). Germline lookup yields CDR1 GTSNPN and CDR2 SVGIG (reference sequence). CDR3 length: 16 amino acids. V lost 6 bases to trimming and J lost 2 bases, with 17 bases between them. The CDR3 here is CACYPFRGTGANVLTF. The CDR3 DNA is TGTGCCTGTTACCCTTTTCGAGGGACTGGGGCCAACGTCCTGACTTTC.

The rearrangement links TRBV9 to TRBJ2-2; D ambiguous. The V end was cut by 0 bases, the J end by 4 bases, with 7 bases between. Germline values: CDR1 SGDLS, CDR2 YYNGEE. The CDR3 covers 14 residues. CDR3 in DNA: TGTGCCAGCAGCGTAGCTCGAGGCACCGGGGAGCTGTTTTTT. It yields the protein CASSVARGTGELFF.

This clone was picked up a small number of times. The chain couples TRBV14 to TRBJ1-6; D remains unclear. The CDR3 has 11 residues. V lost 2 bases and J 12 bases, leaving 5 bases between the germline ends. CDR1 and CDR2 from the germline V gene are SGHDN and FVKESK. This CDR3 reads CASSQYGPLHF. In nucleotides, the CDR3 is TGTGCCAGCAGCCAATACGGACCCCTCCACTTT.

As concerns this clone: This specimen includes other DNA sequences encoding the same CDR3. This rearrangement joins TRBV14 to TRBJ2-2, with D possibly TRBD1 on 5 matching bases. This CDR3 spans 14 amino acids. Germline loops: CDR1 SGHDN, CDR2 FVKESK. V was trimmed by 6 bases and J by 1 base, leaving 9 bases between them. CDR3 loop: CASSRQRNTGELFF. DNA for the CDR3: TGTGCCAGCAGTCGACAGAGGAACACCGGGGAGCTGTTTTTT. The entire variable domain, with the rest obtained from reference TRBV14 and TRBJ2-2, is as follows: EAGVTQFPSHSVIEKGQTVTLRCDPISGHDNLYWYRRVMGKEIKFLLHFVKESKQDESGMPNNRFLAERTGGTYSTLKVQPAELEDSGVYFCASSRQRNTGELFFGEGSRLTVL.

The genes are TRBV9 and TRBJ2-1, with 11 nucleotides matching TRBD2. Germline CDR1 reads SGDLS; CDR2 reads YYNGEE. The junction had 15 bases not matched to a gene; V was cut back by 0 bases and J by 7 bases. This CDR3 contains 19 residues. CDR3 sequence (DNA): TGTGCCAGCAGCGTAGGCGGGGGGTTTAGCGGGAGGGAGAGGAATGAGCAGTTCTTC. It specifies CASSVGGGFSGRERNEQFF.

The chain links TRBV9 to TRBJ1-3; 7 bases are a match to TRBD1. V lost 3 bases and J lost 3; bases outside the gene matches: 3. Germline values: CDR1 SGDLS, CDR2 YYNGEE. This CDR3 spans 14 amino acids. CDR3 in amino acids: CASSATGFGNTIYF. As DNA, the CDR3 is TGTGCCAGCAGCGCGACAGGGTTTGGAAACACCATATATTTT.

This CDR3 reads CASSESSTNYGYTF. CDR3 nucleotide sequence: TGTGCCAGCAGTGAATCTTCAACAAACTATGGCTACACCTTC. The rearrangement links TRBV6-1 to TRBJ1-2; no definite D call. The CDR3 consists of 14 residues. Germline loops: CDR1 MNHNS, CDR2 SASEGT. V was shortened by 2 bases and J by 2 bases, with 9 bases between the two germline ends.